This is a list of T cell receptor beta chains from one sample in a study of metastatic and nonmetastatic thyroid tumors. TCRdb re-called clones via MiXCR from the PCR reads. The sample includes approximately 41,000 clones, approximately 24% of them seen just once. Specimen: tumor tissue. The receptors here all came from a female donor with papillary thyroid cancer or a benign thyroid nodule (not recorded which). Some clones in this sample may be carry-over from other donors' samples. The conserved cysteine and the conserved F or W are not part of the CDR3 here. Each record gives: D gene, V gene, clone size, J gene, CDR3 protein. D genes are given only for firm matches. Where a row states a size, it is once, few, many or the class of an expanded clone; other rows omit it.

D gene: TRBD2; V gene: TRBV6-1; clone size: few; J gene: TRBJ2-5; CDR3 protein: ASRRGTSETQY
D gene: -; V gene: TRBV7-6; clone size: -; J gene: TRBJ2-7; CDR3 protein: ASSLQGGFYEQY
D gene: -; V gene: TRBV28; clone size: few; J gene: TRBJ1-3; CDR3 protein: ASWGAGNTIY
D gene: -; V gene: TRBV20-1; clone size: many; J gene: TRBJ2-5; CDR3 protein: SAREEGIGETQY
D gene: TRBD1; V gene: TRBV4-3; clone size: many; J gene: TRBJ1-3; CDR3 protein: ASSQGPGTGGGNTIY
D gene: TRBD2; V gene: TRBV4-2; clone size: many; J gene: TRBJ2-3; CDR3 protein: ASSPYSGEGTDTQY
D gene: -; V gene: TRBV10-3; clone size: few; J gene: TRBJ2-7; CDR3 protein: AISESEGNDEQY
D gene: -; V gene: TRBV6-1; clone size: -; J gene: TRBJ2-7; CDR3 protein: ASSRGAYSYEQY
D gene: -; V gene: TRBV6-2/TRBV6-3; clone size: -; J gene: TRBJ2-6; CDR3 protein: ASGYSSGANVLT
D gene: -; V gene: TRBV20-1; clone size: -; J gene: TRBJ2-1; CDR3 protein: SARGVYNEQF
D gene: -; V gene: TRBV28; clone size: few; J gene: TRBJ1-2; CDR3 protein: ASSFLVVYYGYT
D gene: TRBD2; V gene: TRBV20-1; clone size: -; J gene: TRBJ2-6; CDR3 protein: SATLAHLSGANVLT
D gene: TRBD1; V gene: TRBV20-1; clone size: -; J gene: TRBJ2-7; CDR3 protein: SARDREYEQY
D gene: TRBD1; V gene: TRBV6-2/TRBV6-3; clone size: -; J gene: TRBJ2-7; CDR3 protein: ASTGTGHIDEQY
D gene: -; V gene: TRBV6-5; clone size: few; J gene: TRBJ2-4; CDR3 protein: ASSYPGSVH
D gene: -; V gene: TRBV20-1; clone size: many; J gene: TRBJ1-1; CDR3 protein: SARRGRTEAF
D gene: TRBD2; V gene: TRBV6-2/TRBV6-3; clone size: -; J gene: TRBJ2-7; CDR3 protein: ASSLRWVAGGSASSYEQY
D gene: -; V gene: TRBV14; clone size: many; J gene: TRBJ2-1; CDR3 protein: ASSHADDWNEQF
D gene: -; V gene: TRBV20-1; clone size: -; J gene: TRBJ1-1; CDR3 protein: SASTPGPEAF
D gene: -; V gene: TRBV6-1; clone size: few; J gene: TRBJ1-6; CDR3 protein: ASSEISNPNSPLH
D gene: -; V gene: TRBV6-6; clone size: -; J gene: TRBJ2-7; CDR3 protein: ASSYSEQGGYEQY
D gene: TRBD1; V gene: TRBV24-1; clone size: few; J gene: TRBJ2-1; CDR3 protein: ATSDLGTGVDEQF
D gene: TRBD1; V gene: TRBV20-1; clone size: few; J gene: TRBJ2-7; CDR3 protein: SANDRDRGTHEQY
D gene: -; V gene: TRBV12-3/TRBV12-4; clone size: many; J gene: TRBJ1-6; CDR3 protein: ASTQRGSNSPLH
D gene: TRBD2; V gene: TRBV28; clone size: -; J gene: TRBJ2-7; CDR3 protein: ASSSKQPGLALDEQY
D gene: -; V gene: TRBV30; clone size: -; J gene: TRBJ1-1; CDR3 protein: AWSGTAHTEAF
D gene: TRBD2; V gene: TRBV20-1; clone size: -; J gene: TRBJ2-7; CDR3 protein: SARKTGGTSGRVYEQY
D gene: -; V gene: TRBV20-1; clone size: once; J gene: TRBJ2-3; CDR3 protein: SATLKSKRNTDTQY
D gene: TRBD1; V gene: TRBV18; clone size: few; J gene: TRBJ2-7; CDR3 protein: ASSPTGGEQY
D gene: TRBD2; V gene: TRBV6-1; clone size: -; J gene: TRBJ2-3; CDR3 protein: ATDAGGDTQY
D gene: -; V gene: TRBV9; clone size: -; J gene: TRBJ1-2; CDR3 protein: ASSVGRLKDYGYT
D gene: -; V gene: TRBV4-2; clone size: many; J gene: TRBJ2-7; CDR3 protein: ASSQDRVESSYEQY
D gene: -; V gene: TRBV10-2; clone size: -; J gene: TRBJ2-7; CDR3 protein: ASGKLTYEQY
D gene: -; V gene: TRBV19; clone size: -; J gene: TRBJ2-7; CDR3 protein: ASSRGRQGEYEQY
D gene: TRBD2; V gene: TRBV6-1; clone size: many; J gene: TRBJ2-3; CDR3 protein: ASSELAGATDTQY
D gene: TRBD2; V gene: TRBV20-1; clone size: -; J gene: TRBJ2-7; CDR3 protein: SGVGIAGGGEYEQY
D gene: TRBD2; V gene: TRBV6-1; clone size: -; J gene: TRBJ2-3; CDR3 protein: ASSEALAGADTQY
D gene: TRBD1; V gene: TRBV9; clone size: many; J gene: TRBJ1-4; CDR3 protein: ASSRQGGGEKLF
D gene: -; V gene: TRBV27; clone size: -; J gene: TRBJ2-7; CDR3 protein: ASSVGTGPHEQY
D gene: -; V gene: TRBV5-1; clone size: -; J gene: TRBJ2-3; CDR3 protein: ASSYGLLFTDTQY
D gene: TRBD2; V gene: TRBV10-1; clone size: many; J gene: TRBJ2-3; CDR3 protein: ASSQDPGLRESTDTQY
D gene: -; V gene: TRBV6-5; clone size: -; J gene: TRBJ1-6; CDR3 protein: ASSYSFQGASPLH
D gene: -; V gene: TRBV13; clone size: many; J gene: TRBJ1-1; CDR3 protein: ASSSKRMNTEAF
D gene: -; V gene: TRBV20-1; clone size: -; J gene: TRBJ1-6; CDR3 protein: SALVDSTSALH
D gene: TRBD1; V gene: TRBV18; clone size: -; J gene: TRBJ2-2; CDR3 protein: ASSPIPRQGNTGELF
D gene: -; V gene: TRBV3-1; clone size: few; J gene: TRBJ1-5; CDR3 protein: ASSQGMQGQAQH
D gene: -; V gene: TRBV7-9; clone size: many; J gene: TRBJ1-1; CDR3 protein: ASSLAGTSTEAF
D gene: -; V gene: TRBV27; clone size: few; J gene: TRBJ1-6; CDR3 protein: ASSLSWDLYNSPLH
D gene: -; V gene: TRBV11-2; clone size: -; J gene: TRBJ2-7; CDR3 protein: ASSLGRAGAYEQY
D gene: TRBD1; V gene: TRBV4-1; clone size: many; J gene: TRBJ2-3; CDR3 protein: ASSVRGTGEDTQY
D gene: -; V gene: TRBV10-3; clone size: many; J gene: TRBJ2-2; CDR3 protein: AIRAAGELF
D gene: -; V gene: TRBV19; clone size: -; J gene: TRBJ1-1; CDR3 protein: ASTGVYTEAF
D gene: TRBD1; V gene: TRBV5-1; clone size: -; J gene: TRBJ1-2; CDR3 protein: ACSLGEGAYGYT